This TCR beta chain is drawn from a study of hypomethylating agent response in myelodysplastic syndrome. Across the study: Complete response or hematologic improvement counted as response; others were non-responders.

In the original analysis: Around 1.6% of 150,000 to 200,000 clonotypes matched previously reported viral-epitope-specific VDJdb entries. Assay: immunoSEQ multiplex PCR; the TCRdb copy retains only in-frame clones and omits some. The V and J calls and clone size were taken over from that table, and D and trimming were inferred from the DNA. Among approximately 5,100 clones listed, about 80% were seen once. The germline V gene encodes CDR1 MNHNS and CDR2 SASEGT. The CDR3 contains 17 residues. Losses at the gene ends were 2 bases for V and 5 bases for J; bases not matched to a gene: 12. The chain has TRBV6-1 and TRBJ2-3, with TRBD1 matching over 8 bases. The sequencing here drew on bone marrow, taken before or after starting hypomethylating agent treatment for myelodysplastic syndrome (not recorded which). The origin of this receptor is a human donor with myelodysplastic syndrome. The CDR3 region is CASSENYRTGPLDTQYF. CDR3 in DNA: TGTGCCAGCAGTGAAAATTACCGGACAGGGCCACTAGATACGCAGTATTTT.